Below are 16 T cell receptor beta chains sequenced from a single sample in a study of regulatory T cells in long-lasting Graves disease. Investigators prepared the TCR beta libraries by applying iRepertoire HTBI primers and Arm-PCR of CDR3 regions. TCRdb fed the multiplex PCR reads into MiXCR, producing one record per CDR3 protein. This repertoire shows 400,000 or so distinct CDR3 sequences, roughly a quarter found once; its top ten account for roughly 30%. Stated time point: persistent/refractory GD, antithyroid drugs over 5 years with positive TRAb. Isolated PBMC RNA provided the starting material for the TCR library. Sequencing used peripheral blood mononuclear cells (PBMCs), obtained when the disease was refractory, from a patient treated with antithyroid drugs. These receptors all come from a female donor with Graves disease.

This clonotype was seen ten or more times. The V and J genes are TRBV7-2 and TRBJ1-5; D is perhaps TRBD1 (5 bases). Trimming left V 2 bases short and J 3 bases short, with 17 bases between. The CDR3 spans 17 residues. Germline CDR1 and CDR2: SGHTA and FQGNSA. The CDR3 DNA is TGTGCCAGCAGCTTATTGGGGGGGGGAGTGAACAATCAGCCCCAGCATTTT. It encodes CASSLLGGGVNNQPQHF. Full variable domain (remainder filled in from reference TRBV7-2 and TRBJ1-5): GAGVSQSPSNKVTEKGKDVELRCDPISGHTALYWYRQSLGQGLEFLIYFQGNSAPDKSGLPSDRFSAERTGGSVSTLTIQRTQQEDSAVYLCASSLLGGGVNNQPQHFGDGTRLSIL.

This clonotype has a handful of counts. J is TRBJ2-5 and V is TRBV25-1, with D possibly being TRBD2 (6 bases). In germline, CDR1 is MGHDK, CDR2 SYGVNS. V was pared by 5 bases and J by 3 bases, with 10 bases between. CDR3 length: 13 amino acids. CDR3 sequence reads: CASSRGGKETQYF. CDR3 DNA: TGTGCCAGCAGTCGTGGAGGGAAAGAGACCCAGTACTTC.

The gene calls are TRBV29-1 and TRBJ1-2, with 7 positions matching TRBD1. The V gene end was trimmed by 5 bases and the J gene end by 3 bases; junction bases not matched to a gene: 3. Germline V gene sequence: CDR1 SQVTM, CDR2 ANQGSEA. The CDR3 contains 12 residues. The CDR3 DNA reads as TGCAGCGTTCGGGACAGCCACTATGGCTACACCTTC. It specifies CSVRDSHYGYTF.

This chain joins TRBV24-1 and TRBJ2-1; 12 nucleotides align to TRBD2. V lost 1 base to trimming and J lost 5 bases; unmatched junction nucleotides: 11. The germline CDR1 and CDR2 sequences are KGHDR and SFDVKD. The CDR3 runs to 19 residues. The CDR3 region has the DNA TGTGCCACCAGTGATTTAAGGACTAGCGGGAAGATGCCTAACAATGAGCAGTTCTTC. Protein: CATSDLRTSGKMPNNEQFF.

The table lists this clonotype with a few counts. This rearrangement joins TRBV29-1 to TRBJ2-5, with D tentatively TRBD1 or TRBD2 (5 bases each). CDR1 SQVTM and CDR2 ANQGSEA come from the germline V gene. The V gene lost 4 bases and the J gene lost 5 bases, with 11 bases spanning the gap. This CDR3 comprises 12 residues. The CDR3 region has the DNA TGCAGCGTTGTTGGGTGGGGGGAGACCCAGTACTTC. Its protein is CSVVGWGETQYF. Looking up the rest from reference TRBV29-1 and TRBJ2-5 gives the full variable domain: SAVISQKPSRDICQRGTSLTIQCQVDSQVTMMFWYRQQPGQSLTLIATANQGSEATYESGFVIDKFPISRPNLTFSTLTVSNMSPEDSSIYLCSVVGWGETQYFGPGTRLLVL.

J is TRBJ1-2 and V is TRBV25-1; D not certain. V dropped 2 bases and J dropped 7 bases, with 11 bases sitting between them. Germline CDR1 is MGHDK and CDR2 is SYGVNS. This CDR3 region has 13 residues. CDR3 DNA: TGTGCCAGCAGTGAACCAGTCAGAGGTGGCTACACCTTC. This gives the protein CASSEPVRGGYTF.

This clonotype was observed many times. The gene calls are TRBV12-3 or TRBV12-4 and TRBJ1-5; D gene uncertain. V lost 3 bases, J lost 0 bases, and 9 bases lay in between. The CDR3 has 15 amino acids. The CDR3: CASSLGEVSNQPQHF. CDR3 nucleotides: TGTGCCAGCAGTTTGGGAGAAGTTAGCAATCAGCCCCAGCATTTT.

In the case of this clonotype: A much larger clone is a single base away; this may be a read error. The chain is built from TRBV5-1 and TRBJ2-1; TRBD1 matches 9 bases. CDR3 size: 14 residues. Trimming removed 1 base from V and 5 bases from J; junction bases left unmatched: 1. Germline CDR1 reads SGHRS; CDR2 reads YFSETQ. The CDR3 sequence: CASSLRTGDNEQFF. The CDR3 nucleotides are TGCGCCAGCAGCTTGAGGACAGGGGACAATGAGCAGTTCTTC.

This clonotype was counted at least ten times. This chain uses TRBV7-2 with TRBJ2-5, with 9 bases fitting TRBD1. The germline V gene encodes CDR1 SGHTA and CDR2 FQGNSA. Germline trimming cut 3 bases from V and 4 bases from J; bases unmatched to any gene: 0. CDR3 length: 13 amino acids. In nucleotides, the CDR3 is TGTGCCAGCAGCTTGGGACAGGGAGAGACCCAGTACTTC. This gives the protein CASSLGQGETQYF.

The rearrangement joins TRBV10-3 to TRBJ1-5; 7 bases map to TRBD1. The CDR3 spans 15 residues. The trim removed 3 bases at V and 2 bases at J, leaving 4 bases unmatched. CDR1 and CDR2 from the germline V gene are ENHRY and SYGVKD. The CDR3 DNA sequence: TGTGCCATCAGTGATAGGGGGCTGGGCAATCAGCCCCAGCATTTT. It translates to CAISDRGLGNQPQHF.

CDR3 protein: CASSPVLQGDEAFF. In nucleotides, the CDR3 is TGTGCCAGCTCACCAGTCCTACAGGGGGATGAAGCTTTCTTT. V usage is TRBV18 and J usage is TRBJ1-1; 8 bases match TRBD1. The CDR3 covers 14 residues. Germline assignment: CDR1 KGHSH and CDR2 LQKENI. V lost 2 bases to trimming and J lost 7 bases; unmatched junction nucleotides: 6.

The chain couples TRBV29-1 to TRBJ2-2; D perhaps matches TRBD1 (6 bases). CDR3 length: 14 residues. Per germline, CDR1 SQVTM and CDR2 ANQGSEA. V lost 4 bases and J lost 1, with 10 bases in between. The CDR3 nucleotides read TGCAGCGTTGCAGGGGACCAGAACACCGGGGAGCTGTTTTTT. Translating gives CSVAGDQNTGELFF.

Concerning this clonotype itself: Being one base from a much bigger clone, this may be a read error. As DNA, the CDR3 is TGTGCCAGCAAACCCGGACCCATGAACACTGGAGCTTTCTTT. As protein: CASKPGPMNTGAFF. V usage is TRBV12-3 or TRBV12-4 and J usage is TRBJ1-1; D is uncertain. CDR3 size: 14 residues.

The table lists this clonotype with a few counts. CDR3 nucleotide sequence: TGCGCCAGCAGTTTATCCGGGACAGGGCGTTCACCCCTCCACTTT. It is translated as CASSLSGTGRSPLHF. The chain couples TRBV5-1 to TRBJ1-6, with 9 bases aligning to TRBD1. V lost 5 bases and J lost 9; bases outside the gene matches: 9. The CDR3 covers 15 residues. CDR1 and CDR2 from the germline V gene are SGHRS and YFSETQ.

The chain links TRBV20-1 to TRBJ2-3; D is unclear. Trimming removed 3 bases at V and 5 bases at J, with 9 bases between. Germline V lookup: CDR1 DFQATT, CDR2 SNEGSKA (reference sequence). The CDR3 is 12 residues long. CDR3 nucleotide sequence: TGCAGTGCTAGGGGCACGGGAGATACGCAGTATTTT. Protein product: CSARGTGDTQYF.

This clonotype was recorded many times. This chain connects TRBV6-1 to TRBJ1-2; 7 bases line up with TRBD1. The CDR3 contains 13 residues. V shed 7 bases and J 7 bases; nucleotides not matched to a gene: 9. Germline CDR1 MNHNS, CDR2 SASEGT. CDR3: CASTTTGTSGYTF. In DNA form, the CDR3 reads TGTGCCAGCACGACGACAGGGACGTCTGGCTACACCTTC.